Presented here are 20 T cell receptor beta chains from one specimen sequenced in a study of T cell responses to AZD1222 COVID-19 vaccine (dated by TCRdb to 2020 to 2023). The method behind the library was the immunoSEQ multiplex PCR assay. Held by TCRdb, this immuneACCESS table contains in-frame sequences only and omits some clones. Under half of the omission traces to an unresolved V gene where checked; the cause of the rest is unknown. This sample is represented by approximately 130,000 clones; 80% to 90% of them were singletons. The ten largest make up approximately 8.8% of the sample. Taken with the paper, the label for time point translates to: baseline before first vaccination. The sequencing used peripheral blood, collected on day 0 of AZD1222 vaccination. The source of these receptors is an adult in good health.

The rearrangement uses TRBV10-3 and TRBJ2-7, with TRBD2 matching over 7 bases. The V segment lost 2 bases and the J segment 0 bases; nucleotides outside the gene matches: 19. The CDR3 runs 20 residues. CDR1 is ENHRY, CDR2 SYGVKD, per germline. DNA for the CDR3: TGTGCCATCAGTGAGCCCAGACTGACTAGCAGAGGGAGGAGCTCCTACGAGCAGTACTTC. Its translation: CAISEPRLTSRGRSSYEQYF.

The V and J genes are TRBV21-1 and TRBJ2-7; TRBD1 reflects the table's D call only, with no check against the DNA. TRBV21-1 is classified as a pseudogene. The CDR3 is 17 amino acids. CDR3 DNA: TGTGCCAGCAGCAAAACCAGAAACCAGGGAACGGCCTACGAGCAGTACTTC. This codes for CASSKTRNQGTAYEQYF.

V usage is TRBV19 and J usage is TRBJ2-2; the D is unclear. Trimming stripped 1 base from V and 7 bases from J, with 10 bases between. Germline CDR1 and CDR2: LNHDA and SQIVND (reference sequence). The CDR3 runs 14 residues. The DNA of the CDR3 is TGTGCCAGTAGTATAGGCCGTGCCAGCGGGGAGCTGTTTTTT. Translation gives CASSIGRASGELFF.

The V and J genes are TRBV9 and TRBJ2-2; D might be TRBD2 (6 bases). V gave up 4 bases and J gave up 4 bases, with 17 bases separating them. The CDR3 is 16 residues long. Per the germline V gene, CDR1 is SGDLS and CDR2 is YYNGEE. The CDR3 is CASSSRLVHSTGELFF. The CDR3 DNA reads as TGTGCCAGCAGCTCCCGACTAGTTCACTCCACCGGGGAGCTGTTTTTT.

CDR3 sequence reads: CASSQTSSANNEQFF. For the CDR3, the DNA is TGCGCCAGCAGCCAGACTAGCAGCGCAAACAATGAGCAGTTCTTC. The chain combines TRBV4-1 with TRBJ2-1; 7 nucleotides align to TRBD2. Looked up from germline, CDR1 is MGHRA and CDR2 is YSYEKL. This CDR3 contains 15 residues. J gave up 5 bases and V 3 bases, and 7 bases lay outside the gene matches.

This chain connects TRBV9 to TRBJ2-7; the match to TRBD2 covers 10 bases. This CDR3 comprises 18 residues. The V gene's germline CDR1 is SGDLS and CDR2 YYNGEE. V was pared by 0 bases and J by 9 bases, with 18 bases of the junction left unmatched. The CDR3 bases are TGTGCCAGCAGCGTAGAGGGGACTAGCGTTTTAAGGACTAGATGGCAGTACTTC. It is translated as CASSVEGTSVLRTRWQYF.

This clone came up once. CDR3 in amino acids: CASSHSRSGTQNSPLHF. CDR3 DNA: TGTGCCAGCAGTCATAGCAGGTCCGGGACACAAAATTCACCCCTCCACTTT. The rearrangement links TRBV5-5 to TRBJ1-6, with a tentative D call TRBD1 (6 bases). The V end was cut by 5 bases, the J end by 7 bases, with 22 bases between. Germline CDR1 and CDR2: SGHKS and YYEKEE (reference sequence). This CDR3 contains 17 residues.

The V call is TRBV19, the J call TRBJ1-4, with a possible D match to TRBD1 (6 bases). The germline V and J ends were trimmed by 7 bases and 4 bases, with 16 bases remaining between them. Germline V gene lookup returns CDR1 LNHDA and CDR2 SQIVND (reference sequence). The CDR3 covers 15 residues. The DNA for the CDR3 is TGTGCCAGTACCCCCGGGCAGGGGAATAATGAAAAACTGTTTTTT. It translates to CASTPGQGNNEKLFF.

The CDR3 protein is CASSKGDEAFF. In DNA, the CDR3 is TGTGCCAGCAGTAAAGGTGATGAAGCTTTCTTT. The V and J genes are TRBV27 and TRBJ1-1; D unclear. The ends were cut back, 5 bases at V and 7 bases at J, with 8 bases in the middle. In germline, CDR1 is MNHEY, CDR2 SMNVEV (reference sequence). The CDR3 sequence is 11 residues long.

V is TRBV19 and J is TRBJ2-2; possible D gene TRBD2, 6 bases. Germline V lookup: CDR1 LNHDA, CDR2 SQIVND (reference sequence). This CDR3 contains 14 residues. Trimming took 7 bases from V and 4 from J, leaving 13 bases between them. CDR3 amino acids: CASKAGPSTGELFF. The CDR3 DNA is TGTGCCAGTAAGGCGGGGCCCTCCACCGGGGAGCTGTTTTTT. The variable domain in full, completed from reference TRBV19 and TRBJ2-2, reads DGGITQSPKYLFRKEGQNVTLSCEQNLNHDAMYWYRQDPGQGLRLIYYSQIVNDFQKGDIAEGYSVSREKKESFPLTVTSAQKNPTAFYLCASKAGPSTGELFFGEGSRLTVL.

A few counts support this clone. The chain is built from TRBV19 and TRBJ2-2, with 8 bases aligning to TRBD2. Germline V gives CDR1 LNHDA, CDR2 SQIVND (reference sequence). V lost 5 bases and J lost 2; bases outside the gene matches: 7. This CDR3 has 16 residues. The CDR3 spells CASSATSGVNTGELFF. The CDR3 nucleotides are TGTGCCAGTAGTGCCACTAGCGGAGTAAACACCGGGGAGCTGTTTTTT.

This clone has only one observation. This chain uses TRBV19 with TRBJ1-6, with 8 nucleotides matching TRBD1. With 5 bases clipped from V and 9 bases from J, the junction kept 6 bases outside the gene matches. This CDR3 spans 14 amino acids. Looked up from germline, CDR1 is LNHDA and CDR2 is SQIVND (reference sequence). The CDR3 DNA follows: TGTGCCAGTAGTGTCCAGGGGGCAGGTTCACCCCTCCACTTT. This translates into CASSVQGAGSPLHF. Supplemented by reference TRBV19 and TRBJ1-6, the full variable domain reads DGGITQSPKYLFRKEGQNVTLSCEQNLNHDAMYWYRQDPGQGLRLIYYSQIVNDFQKGDIAEGYSVSREKKESFPLTVTSAQKNPTAFYLCASSVQGAGSPLHFGNGTRLTVT.

This sequence joins TRBV21-1 and TRBJ2-3. TRBV21-1 is a pseudogene. This CDR3 is 13 amino acids long. CDR3 protein: CASSIMGTDTQYF. For the CDR3, the DNA is TGTGCCAGCAGCATCATGGGGACAGATACGCAGTATTTT.

The chain is built from TRBV3-1 (or the pseudogene TRBV3-2) and TRBJ2-1; TRBD2 is a possible D gene (6 bases). CDR1 and CDR2 from the germline V gene are LGHDT and YNNKEL (reference sequence). With 4 bases removed from V and 2 bases from J, the gap between germline ends came to 15 bases. The CDR3 contains 16 residues. In nucleotides, the CDR3 is TGTGCCAGCAGCCCTGCCGGGACTCCCCCCTACAATGAGCAGTTCTTC. It is translated as CASSPAGTPPYNEQFF.

The chain has TRBV4-1 and TRBJ2-1; weak D call: TRBD2 (6 bases). Germline assignment: CDR1 MGHRA and CDR2 YSYEKL. V gave up 5 bases and J gave up 15 bases, with 20 bases separating them. The CDR3 has 13 amino acids. CDR3 protein: CASSSQAGTPPFF. The CDR3, as DNA: TGCGCCAGCAGCTCGCAAGCCGGGACTCCCCCGTTCTTC.

The chain joins TRBV19 to TRBJ1-4; D gene uncertain. Germline CDR1 LNHDA, CDR2 SQIVND (reference sequence). The V end was cut by 6 bases, the J end by 0 bases, with 8 bases between. The CDR3 spans 14 residues. CDR3 DNA sequence: TGTGCCAGTAGGGCGGCTGCAACTAATGAAAAACTGTTTTTT. Protein sequence: CASRAAATNEKLFF.

V is TRBV6-1 and J is TRBJ1-4, with D hard to call. Germline V gene data show CDR1 as MNHNS and CDR2 as SASEGT. The CDR3 length is 16 residues. The V end was cut by 1 base, the J end by 0 bases, with 9 bases between. CDR3 loop: CASSEGGYATNEKLFF. CDR3 sequence (DNA): TGTGCCAGCAGTGAAGGTGGATACGCAACTAATGAAAAACTGTTTTTT.

The chain uses TRBV6-5 and TRBJ2-1; unclear D gene. V lost 2 bases to trimming and J lost 9 bases, with 8 bases between them. Germline loops: CDR1 MNHEY, CDR2 SVGAGI. The CDR3 runs to 12 residues. CDR3 region: CASSYPGVEQFF. The CDR3, as DNA: TGTGCCAGCAGTTACCCTGGGGTTGAGCAGTTCTTC.

The chain has TRBV6-6 and TRBJ2-1, with D hard to call. This CDR3 comprises 12 residues. Trimming pared 2 bases from V and 8 bases from J, leaving 7 bases between. In germline, CDR1 is MNHNY, CDR2 SVGAGI (reference sequence). For the CDR3, the DNA is TGTGCCAGCAGTTACCTAGAGTATGAGCAGTTCTTC. This translates into CASSYLEYEQFF.

The chain employs TRBV3-1 (or the pseudogene TRBV3-2) and TRBJ1-2, with TRBD1 as a possible D gene (6 bases). Trimming took 0 bases from V and 8 from J, leaving 10 bases between them. CDR3 length: 13 residues. Germline-derived CDR1 and CDR2 are LGHDT and YNNKEL (reference sequence). CDR3 bases: TGTGCCAGCAGCCAAGAAGGGGGGCCCGGCTACACCTTC. Its protein is CASSQEGGPGYTF.